The rows below give T cell receptor beta chains drawn from one sample of a study of T cell responses to AZD1222 COVID-19 vaccine. The repertoire was sequenced with immunoSEQ multiplex PCR; TCRdb's copy has only in-frame clones and lacks some. The sample shows about 170,000 clones, approximately 92% of them seen only once. This sample comprised peripheral blood, obtained on day 0 of AZD1222 vaccination. The receptors shown here come from an adult in good health. Both conserved end residues are part of each CDR3. A D gene is named only where the DNA matches it firmly. Clone size appears in some rows only: once, few, many, or a class for an expanded clone.

abundance: NA
d_gene: TRBD1
j_gene: TRBJ2-1
v_gene: TRBV19
CDR3aa: CASTPQGQGAYNEQFF
CDR3nt: TGTGCCAGTACCCCGCAGGGACAGGGGGCCTACAATGAGCAGTTCTTC

abundance: NA
d_gene: TRBD2
j_gene: TRBJ2-3
v_gene: TRBV2
CDR3aa: CASSFSLAGGTDTQYF
CDR3nt: TGTGCCAGCAGTTTTTCACTAGCGGGGGGCACAGATACGCAGTATTTT

abundance: NA
d_gene: NA
j_gene: TRBJ2-7
v_gene: TRBV7-2
CDR3aa: CASSLVYLGGPEQYF
CDR3nt: TGTGCCAGCAGCTTAGTATATCTCGGGGGTCCCGAGCAGTACTTC

abundance: NA
d_gene: NA
j_gene: TRBJ1-1
v_gene: TRBV18
CDR3aa: CASSYDGHTEAFF
CDR3nt: TGTGCCAGCTCATATGACGGACACACTGAAGCTTTCTTT

abundance: NA
d_gene: NA
j_gene: TRBJ1-1
v_gene: TRBV5-1
CDR3aa: CASSPVLDTEAFF
CDR3nt: TGCGCCAGCAGCCCGGTACTTGACACTGAAGCTTTCTTT

abundance: NA
d_gene: NA
j_gene: TRBJ1-4
v_gene: TRBV3-1/TRBV3-2
CDR3aa: CASSQKGLEKLFF
CDR3nt: TGTGCCAGCAGCCAAAAGGGGTTGGAAAAACTGTTTTTT

abundance: NA
d_gene: TRBD1
j_gene: TRBJ2-6
v_gene: TRBV5-1
CDR3aa: CASSLGGHSGANVLTF
CDR3nt: TGCGCCAGCAGCTTAGGGGGCCACTCTGGGGCCAACGTCCTGACTTTC

abundance: NA
d_gene: NA
j_gene: TRBJ2-5
v_gene: TRBV5-4
CDR3aa: CASSNPYQETQYF
CDR3nt: TGTGCCAGCAGCAACCCGTATCAAGAGACCCAATACTTC

abundance: NA
d_gene: TRBD1
j_gene: TRBJ1-5
v_gene: TRBV11-2
CDR3aa: CASSTGDQPQHF
CDR3nt: TGTGCCAGCAGCACAGGGGATCAGCCCCAGCATTTT

abundance: once
d_gene: NA
j_gene: TRBJ1-1
v_gene: TRBV9
CDR3aa: CASSRRGADTEAFF
CDR3nt: TGTGCCAGCAGTCGTAGGGGGGCCGACACTGAAGCTTTCTTT

abundance: NA
d_gene: NA
j_gene: TRBJ2-1
v_gene: TRBV6-6
CDR3aa: CASSYTGAYNEQFF
CDR3nt: TGTGCCAGCAGTTACACGGGGGCCTACAATGAGCAGTTCTTC

abundance: NA
d_gene: NA
j_gene: TRBJ1-1
v_gene: TRBV9
CDR3aa: CASSVDGLWTEAFF
CDR3nt: TGTGCCAGCAGCGTAGACGGGTTGTGGACTGAAGCTTTCTTT

abundance: once
d_gene: TRBD1
j_gene: TRBJ2-2
v_gene: TRBV5-4
CDR3aa: CASSLVQGAGELFF
CDR3nt: TGTGCCAGCAGCTTGGTACAGGGGGCCGGGGAGCTGTTTTTT

abundance: NA
d_gene: NA
j_gene: TRBJ1-1
v_gene: TRBV18
CDR3aa: CASSPWKSTEAFF
CDR3nt: TGTGCCAGCTCACCTTGGAAGTCCACTGAAGCTTTCTTT

abundance: few
d_gene: TRBD1
j_gene: TRBJ1-4
v_gene: TRBV28
CDR3aa: CASSTRQGLNEKLFF
CDR3nt: TGTGCCAGCAGTACTAGACAGGGCCTTAATGAAAAACTGTTTTTT

abundance: NA
d_gene: NA
j_gene: TRBJ1-5
v_gene: TRBV19
CDR3aa: CASKGGPRGNQPQHF
CDR3nt: TGTGCCAGTAAAGGGGGGCCCCGGGGCAATCAGCCCCAGCATTTT

abundance: NA
d_gene: NA
j_gene: TRBJ1-5
v_gene: TRBV7-6
CDR3aa: CASSLGTDLYQPQHF
CDR3nt: TGTGCCAGCAGCCTGGGGACGGACCTTTATCAGCCCCAGCATTTT

abundance: NA
d_gene: NA
j_gene: TRBJ1-4
v_gene: TRBV27
CDR3aa: CASSLWGVNEKLFF
CDR3nt: TGTGCCAGCAGTTTATGGGGTGTTAATGAAAAACTGTTTTTT

abundance: NA
d_gene: TRBD2
j_gene: TRBJ2-1
v_gene: TRBV7-3
CDR3aa: CASSPSGASYNEQFF
CDR3nt: TGTGCCAGCAGCCCAAGCGGGGCCTCCTACAATGAGCAGTTCTTC

abundance: NA
d_gene: NA
j_gene: TRBJ2-5
v_gene: TRBV5-1
CDR3aa: CASSLAGSQETQYF
CDR3nt: TGCGCCAGCAGCTTGGCTGGGAGCCAAGAGACCCAGTACTTC

abundance: NA
d_gene: TRBD1
j_gene: TRBJ2-4
v_gene: TRBV19
CDR3aa: CASSWDRRNIQYF
CDR3nt: TGTGCCAGTAGTTGGGACAGGAGAAACATTCAGTACTTC

abundance: NA
d_gene: TRBD2
j_gene: TRBJ2-3
v_gene: TRBV4-2
CDR3aa: CASSPAVSGGTDTQYF
CDR3nt: TGTGCCAGCAGCCCAGCCGTTAGCGGGGGGACAGATACGCAGTATTTT

abundance: NA
d_gene: NA
j_gene: TRBJ1-6
v_gene: TRBV2
CDR3aa: CASMRDSWFSLHF
CDR3nt: TGTGCCAGCATGAGGGACTCCTGGTTTTCCCTCCACTTT

abundance: NA
d_gene: NA
j_gene: TRBJ1-1
v_gene: TRBV19
CDR3aa: CASSIGVTGRGAFF
CDR3nt: TGTGCCAGTAGTATAGGGGTGACAGGCCGGGGAGCTTTCTTT

abundance: NA
d_gene: NA
j_gene: TRBJ1-1
v_gene: TRBV9
CDR3aa: CASSVEPLNRINTEAFF
CDR3nt: TGTGCCAGCAGCGTAGAGCCCCTAAACCGGATAAACACTGAAGCTTTCTTT

abundance: NA
d_gene: TRBD2
j_gene: TRBJ2-3
v_gene: TRBV29-1
CDR3aa: CSVDPSGGNTQYF
CDR3nt: TGCAGCGTAGACCCTAGCGGGGGAAATACGCAGTATTTT

abundance: NA
d_gene: TRBD2
j_gene: TRBJ2-3
v_gene: TRBV4-2
CDR3aa: CASSQVRAGGTDTQYF
CDR3nt: TGTGCCAGCAGCCAAGTTCGAGCGGGGGGCACAGATACGCAGTATTTT

abundance: NA
d_gene: NA
j_gene: TRBJ1-4
v_gene: TRBV18
CDR3aa: CASSPLNEKLFF
CDR3nt: TGTGCCAGCTCACCTTTAAACGAAAAACTGTTTTTT

abundance: NA
d_gene: NA
j_gene: TRBJ2-1
v_gene: TRBV6-5
CDR3aa: CASGQYFNEQFF
CDR3nt: TGTGCCAGTGGTCAATACTTCAATGAGCAGTTCTTC

abundance: NA
d_gene: NA
j_gene: TRBJ1-6
v_gene: TRBV6-4
CDR3aa: CASSVTDRSSYNSPLHF
CDR3nt: TGTGCCAGCAGTGTCACGGACCGGAGCTCCTATAATTCACCCCTCCACTTT

abundance: NA
d_gene: TRBD1
j_gene: TRBJ1-5
v_gene: TRBV19
CDR3aa: CASSSGQGAYSNQPQHF
CDR3nt: TGTGCCAGTAGTTCCGGACAGGGGGCTTATAGCAATCAGCCCCAGCATTTT

abundance: NA
d_gene: NA
j_gene: TRBJ1-4
v_gene: TRBV6-2/TRBV6-3
CDR3aa: CASSYRRATNEKLFF
CDR3nt: TGTGCCAGCAGTTACAGGCGCGCAACTAATGAAAAACTGTTTTTT

abundance: NA
d_gene: NA
j_gene: TRBJ2-5
v_gene: TRBV10-2
CDR3aa: CASSPLGSEETQYF
CDR3nt: TGCGCCAGCTCCCCCCTAGGGTCTGAAGAGACCCAGTACTTC

abundance: NA
d_gene: NA
j_gene: TRBJ1-4
v_gene: TRBV2
CDR3aa: CASSKNAVTNEKLFF
CDR3nt: TGTGCCAGCTCTAAAAACGCTGTTACTAATGAAAAACTGTTTTTT

abundance: NA
d_gene: NA
j_gene: TRBJ2-1
v_gene: TRBV7-2
CDR3aa: CASSPLGDEQFF
CDR3nt: TGTGCCAGCAGCCCCCTGGGGGATGAGCAGTTCTTC

abundance: NA
d_gene: NA
j_gene: TRBJ1-2
v_gene: TRBV5-8
CDR3aa: CASTILRTGSGYTF
CDR3nt: TGTGCCAGCACCATCCTCCGGACGGGGAGCGGCTACACCTTC

abundance: NA
d_gene: TRBD1
j_gene: TRBJ1-2
v_gene: TRBV4-1
CDR3aa: CASSQVGTGSYGYTF
CDR3nt: TGCGCCAGCAGCCAAGTGGGGACAGGGTCCTATGGCTACACCTTC

abundance: NA
d_gene: TRBD1
j_gene: TRBJ1-1
v_gene: TRBV4-3
CDR3aa: CASSQSRDSRNEAFF
CDR3nt: TGCGCCAGCAGCCAATCCCGGGACAGCAGAAATGAAGCTTTCTTT

abundance: NA
d_gene: NA
j_gene: TRBJ1-1
v_gene: TRBV20-1
CDR3aa: CSAYDRSEAFF
CDR3nt: TGCAGTGCTTACGACAGGAGTGAAGCTTTCTTT

abundance: NA
d_gene: NA
j_gene: TRBJ2-5
v_gene: TRBV7-7
CDR3aa: CASSLDVRETQYF
CDR3nt: TGTGCTAGCAGCTTAGACGTCCGAGAGACCCAGTACTTC